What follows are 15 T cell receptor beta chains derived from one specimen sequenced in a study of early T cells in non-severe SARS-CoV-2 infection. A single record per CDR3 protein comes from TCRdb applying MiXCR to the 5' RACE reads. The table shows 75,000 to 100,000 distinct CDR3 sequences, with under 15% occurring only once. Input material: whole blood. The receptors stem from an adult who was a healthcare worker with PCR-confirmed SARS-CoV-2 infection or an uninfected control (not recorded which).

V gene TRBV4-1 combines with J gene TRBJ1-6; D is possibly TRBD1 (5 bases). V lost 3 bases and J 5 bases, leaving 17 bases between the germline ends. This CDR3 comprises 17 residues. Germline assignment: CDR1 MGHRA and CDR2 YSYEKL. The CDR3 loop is CASSQKGLGQDNSPLHF. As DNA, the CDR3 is TGCGCCAGCAGCCAGAAGGGCCTCGGACAAGATAATTCACCCCTCCACTTT.

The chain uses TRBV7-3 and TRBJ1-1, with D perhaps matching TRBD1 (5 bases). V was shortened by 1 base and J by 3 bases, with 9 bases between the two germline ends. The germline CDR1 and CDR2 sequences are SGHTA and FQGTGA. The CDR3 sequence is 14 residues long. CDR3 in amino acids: CASSLNGADTEAFF. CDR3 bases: TGTGCCAGCAGCTTAAACGGGGCGGACACTGAAGCTTTCTTT.

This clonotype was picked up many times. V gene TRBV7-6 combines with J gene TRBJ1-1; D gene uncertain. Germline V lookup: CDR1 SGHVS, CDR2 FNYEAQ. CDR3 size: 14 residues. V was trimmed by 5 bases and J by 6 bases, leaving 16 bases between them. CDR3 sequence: CASSPSTGRAEAFF. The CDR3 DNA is TGTGCCAGCAGCCCCTCGACGGGGAGGGCTGAAGCTTTCTTT.

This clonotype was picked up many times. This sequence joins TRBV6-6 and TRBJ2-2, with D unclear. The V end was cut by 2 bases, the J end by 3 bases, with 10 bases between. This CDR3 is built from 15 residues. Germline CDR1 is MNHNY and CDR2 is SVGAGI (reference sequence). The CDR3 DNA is TGTGCCAGCAGTTACATTAAAGATTACACCGGGGAGCTGTTTTTT. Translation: CASSYIKDYTGELFF.

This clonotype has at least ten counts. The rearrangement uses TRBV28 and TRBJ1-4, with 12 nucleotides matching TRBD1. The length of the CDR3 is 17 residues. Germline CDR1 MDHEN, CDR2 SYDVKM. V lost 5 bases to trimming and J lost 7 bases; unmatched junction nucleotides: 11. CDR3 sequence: CASSNGDRGRSGEKLFF. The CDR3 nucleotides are TGTGCCAGCAGTAACGGGGACAGGGGGCGAAGTGGTGAAAAACTGTTTTTT.

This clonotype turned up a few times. The CDR3 nucleotides read TGTGCCAGCACGGCCGGGACAGTGAACACTGAAGCTTTCTTT. It translates to CASTAGTVNTEAFF. The V and J genes are TRBV12-3 or TRBV12-4 and TRBJ1-1; 7 bases align to TRBD1. CDR3 size: 14 residues. V was pared by 7 bases and J by 0 bases, with 5 bases of the junction left unmatched.

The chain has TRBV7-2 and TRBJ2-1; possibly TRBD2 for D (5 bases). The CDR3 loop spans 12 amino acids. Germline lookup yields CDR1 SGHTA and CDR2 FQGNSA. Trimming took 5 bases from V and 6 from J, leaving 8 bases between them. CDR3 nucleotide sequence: TGTGCCAGCAGCAATAGCGTCAATGAGCAGTTCTTC. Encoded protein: CASSNSVNEQFF.

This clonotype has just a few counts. Written as DNA, the CDR3 is TGCGCCAGCAGCGCTAATCAGGGGGCGCGATTTAACACTGAAGCTTTCTTT. Its protein is CASSANQGARFNTEAFF. This chain links TRBV4-1 with TRBJ1-1, with 8 bases that match TRBD1. Germline loops: CDR1 MGHRA, CDR2 YSYEKL. This CDR3 comprises 17 residues. After removal of 5 bases from V and 2 bases from J, the junction contained 13 bases not matched to a gene.

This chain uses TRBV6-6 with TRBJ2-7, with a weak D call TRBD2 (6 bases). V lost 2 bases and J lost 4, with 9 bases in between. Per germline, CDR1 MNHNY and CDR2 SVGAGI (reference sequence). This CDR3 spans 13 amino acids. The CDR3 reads CASSYGAGYEQYV. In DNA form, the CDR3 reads TGTGCCAGCAGTTACGGGGCGGGATACGAGCAGTACGTC.

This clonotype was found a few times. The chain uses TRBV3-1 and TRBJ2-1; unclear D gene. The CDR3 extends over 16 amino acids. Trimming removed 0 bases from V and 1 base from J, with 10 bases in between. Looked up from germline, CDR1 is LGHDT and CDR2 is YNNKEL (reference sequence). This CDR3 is CASSQDNRPSYNEQFF. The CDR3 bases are TGTGCCAGCAGCCAAGATAATAGACCATCCTACAATGAGCAGTTCTTC.

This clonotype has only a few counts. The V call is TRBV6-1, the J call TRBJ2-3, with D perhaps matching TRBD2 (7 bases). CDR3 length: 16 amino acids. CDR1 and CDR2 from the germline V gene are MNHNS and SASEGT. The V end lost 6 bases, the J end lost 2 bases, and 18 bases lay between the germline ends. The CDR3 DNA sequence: TGTGCCAGCAGGGTCGGCGGGGGCGTAACCACAGATACGCAGTATTTT. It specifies CASRVGGGVTTDTQYF.

The CDR3: CASSPGQGAPYEQYV. CDR3 nucleotide sequence: TGTGCCAGCAGTCCGGGACAGGGGGCCCCTTACGAGCAGTACGTC. The rearrangement uses TRBV6-5 and TRBJ2-7, with 12 bases matching TRBD1. This CDR3 has 15 residues. V was clipped by 5 bases and J by 4 bases; unmatched bases: 6. Germline V CDR1 and CDR2: MNHEY, SVGAGI.

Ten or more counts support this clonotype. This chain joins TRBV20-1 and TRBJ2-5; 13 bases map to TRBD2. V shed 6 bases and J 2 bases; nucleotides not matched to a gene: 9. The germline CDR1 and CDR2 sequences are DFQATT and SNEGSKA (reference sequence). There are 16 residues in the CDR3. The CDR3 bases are TGCAGTGCCGAAGGGACTAGCGGGGCTCTTCAAGAGACCCAGTACTTC. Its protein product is CSAEGTSGALQETQYF.

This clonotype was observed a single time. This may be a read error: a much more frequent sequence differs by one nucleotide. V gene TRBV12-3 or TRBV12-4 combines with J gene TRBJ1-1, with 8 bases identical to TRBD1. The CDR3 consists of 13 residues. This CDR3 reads CASSPTGDTKAFF. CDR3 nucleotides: TGTGCCAGCAGTCCGACAGGGGACACTAAAGCTTTCTTT.

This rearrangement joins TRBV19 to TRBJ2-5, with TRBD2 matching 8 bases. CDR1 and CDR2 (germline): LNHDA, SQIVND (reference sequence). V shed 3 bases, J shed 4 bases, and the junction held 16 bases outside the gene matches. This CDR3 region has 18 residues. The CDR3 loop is CASSMRRGGGLWRETQYF. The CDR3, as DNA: TGTGCCAGTAGTATGAGGAGAGGCGGGGGGCTTTGGCGAGAGACCCAGTACTTC.